Listed here are 7 T cell receptor beta chains from one sample, sequenced in a study of blood T cell repertoires in COVID-19. TCRdb's copy holds only in-frame clones and misses some; the assay was immunoSEQ multiplex PCR. Found here are more than 400,000 clones, about nine tenths of them singletons; the top ten hold about 0.7%. Material for sequencing was PBMCs or T cells enriched from blood (not recorded which). The origin of the receptors is a woman younger than 30 who had recovered from COVID-19.

CDR3 nucleotides: TGTGCCAGCAGCACCCCGGGGGTTCAAGAGACCCAGTACTTC. As protein: CASSTPGVQETQYF. The V gene is TRBV28, the J gene TRBJ2-5; D is possibly TRBD2 (6 bases). V lost 6 bases and J lost 2, with 13 bases in between. Germline CDR1 reads MDHEN; CDR2 reads SYDVKM. This CDR3 is built from 14 residues. The full variable domain, with the rest looked up from reference TRBV28 and TRBJ2-5, is DVKVTQSSRYLVKRTGEKVFLECVQDMDHENMFWYRQDPGLGLRLIYFSYDVKMKEKGDIPEGYSVSREKKERFSLILESASTNQTSMYLCASSTPGVQETQYFGPGTRLLVL.

The chain links TRBV18 to TRBJ2-6; unclear D gene. Germline V CDR1 and CDR2: KGHSH, LQKENI. Trimming took off 3 bases at V and 2 bases at J, with 11 bases between the two ends. This CDR3 spans 16 amino acids. Here the CDR3 reads CASSPLTSPGANVLTF. The CDR3 bases are TGTGCCAGCTCACCCCTAACTTCCCCTGGGGCCAACGTCCTGACTTTC.

The chain combines TRBV6-5 with TRBJ1-5; 7 positions agree with TRBD1. The CDR3 is made up of 13 amino acids. The ends lost 6 bases at V and 4 bases at J; junction bases unmatched: 3. Germline CDR1 is MNHEY and CDR2 is SVGAGI. The CDR3 bases are TGTGCCAGCAGCAGGGGGGAAAATCAGCCCCAGCATTTT. Translation: CASSRGENQPQHF.

This chain connects TRBV6-5 to TRBJ1-2; 8 bases are shared with TRBD1. Looked up from germline, CDR1 is MNHEY and CDR2 is SVGAGI. The CDR3 sequence is 14 residues long. Trimming removed 6 bases from V and 4 bases from J; junction bases left unmatched: 7. The CDR3 DNA reads TGTGCCAGCAGACGGGTGGACAGGGTCTATGGCTACACCTTC. Translated: CASRRVDRVYGYTF.

J is TRBJ2-1 and V is TRBV3-1 (or the pseudogene TRBV3-2); 9 bases align to TRBD2. CDR3 length: 14 residues. Unmatched junction bases numbered 7, after V lost 5 bases and J lost 8 bases. CDR1 is LGHDT and CDR2 is YNNKEL in the germline V gene (reference sequence). CDR3 in amino acids: CASSDLAGRDEQFF. As DNA, the CDR3 is TGTGCCAGCAGCGACCTAGCGGGGCGGGATGAGCAGTTCTTC.

The rearrangement joins TRBV5-1 to TRBJ2-5, with a possible D match to TRBD1 (6 bases). Trimming left V 2 bases short and J 0 bases short, with 11 bases between. Germline-derived CDR1 and CDR2 are SGHRS and YFSETQ. This CDR3 has 15 residues. This CDR3 reads CASSFAGEYQETQYF. Here the CDR3 DNA reads TGCGCCAGCAGCTTTGCAGGGGAGTACCAAGAGACCCAGTACTTC.

The chain joins TRBV5-6 to TRBJ1-5, with D unresolved. CDR3 size: 15 residues. V was cut by 1 base and J by 3 bases, with 11 bases left in between. Germline V gene lookup returns CDR1 SGHDT and CDR2 YYEEEE. The CDR3, as DNA: TGTGCCAGCAGCTTGTATTCAGGTTTCAATCAGCCCCAGCATTTT. Translating gives CASSLYSGFNQPQHF.